One sample yielded the 21 T cell receptor beta chains listed below, sequenced in a study of T cells in women clearing cervical HPV infection. Here immunoSEQ multiplex PCR was the method, and the copy in TCRdb shows in-frame clones only, minus some. In all, the sample yields over 10,000 clones. Sequencing was done on a sample of blood buffy coat. These receptors all stem from a woman aged 18-70 years with a cervical HPV16 infection that either progressed to CIN3+ or cleared (not recorded which).

About this clone: The read finishes 3 residues shy of the CDR3 end, and the germline J gene is used to complete it. The chain employs TRBV5-1 and TRBJ2-5, with a weak D call TRBD2 (7 bases). V was shortened by 4 bases and J by 5 bases, with 18 bases between the two germline ends. Germline CDR1 and CDR2: SGHRS and YFSETQ. CDR3 length: 15 amino acids. CDR3 DNA (partial): TGCGCCAGCAGCCCTAGCGCGGGGGCCGGGGAGACC. It yields the protein CASSPSAGAGET. The entire CDR3 sequence reads CASSPSAGAGETQYF.

On this clone: With the read ending 3 residues before the CDR3 end, the germline J gene is used to fill in that end. The chain recombines TRBV7-9 with TRBJ2-1, with 9 bases fitting TRBD1. Trimming removed 5 bases from V and 7 bases from J; junction bases left unmatched: 6. This CDR3 has 14 amino acids. Germline CDR1 SEHNR, CDR2 FQNEAQ (reference sequence). The sequenced CDR3 bases are TGTGCCAGCAGCAGCGACAGGGGGGTGAATGAG. The encoded protein is CASSSDRGVNE. The whole CDR3 region reads CASSSDRGVNEQFF.

Details on this clone: The read ends 3 residues shy of where the CDR3 ends; the end is completed using the germline J gene. The chain has TRBV7-9 and TRBJ2-4, with a possible D match to TRBD2 (6 bases). The germline V gene encodes CDR1 SEHNR and CDR2 FQNEAQ (reference sequence). The CDR3 has 14 amino acids. Here the CDR3 reads CASSLAGGVESQYF. Incomplete CDR3 DNA: TGTGCCAGCAGCTTAGCGGGGGGTGTGGAGAGT.

Details on this clone: The read is 3 residues too short to cover the CDR3 end, so that end is filled in from the germline J gene. The rearrangement joins TRBV30 to TRBJ2-3; TRBD1 is a possible D gene (5 bases). This CDR3 is 13 amino acids long. CDR1 and CDR2 from the germline V gene are GTSNPN and SVGIG (reference sequence). CDR3 DNA (partial): TGTGCCTGGAGCCCAGGGTACTATCAGCCG. As protein: CAWSPGYYQP. The entire CDR3 protein reads CAWSPGYYQPQYF.

For this clone: The read ends 3 residues early relative to the CDR3; the germline J gene fills the gap. V is TRBV7-3 and J is TRBJ2-1; TRBD2 matches 16 bases. This CDR3 has 18 residues. Germline CDR1 SGHTA, CDR2 FQGTGA. Unmatched junction bases numbered 5, after V lost 1 base and J lost 5 bases. The covered CDR3 bases are TGTGCCAGCAGCTTAAGGGGGACTAGCGGGGGGGTAGACAATGAG. It yields the protein CASSLRGTSGGVDNE. In full, the CDR3 is CASSLRGTSGGVDNEQFF. The complete variable domain, with remaining parts taken from reference TRBV7-3 and TRBJ2-1, reads GAGVSQTPSNKVTEKGKYVELRCDPISGHTALYWYRQSLGQGPEFLIYFQGTGAADDSGLPNDRFFAVRPEGSVSTLKIQRTERGDSAVYLCASSLRGTSGGVDNEQFFGPGTRLTVL.

Details on this clone: The read finishes 3 residues shy of the CDR3 end, and the germline J gene is used to complete it. The chain joins TRBV18 to TRBJ1-2; TRBD1 aligns across 8 bases. Germline assignment: CDR1 KGHSH and CDR2 LQKENI. The CDR3 runs to 14 residues. Here the CDR3 reads CASSPGGQGGRYTF. The DNA read from the CDR3 is TGTGCCAGCTCACCAGGCGGACAGGGAGGACGC.

As concerns this clone: Read coverage stops 3 residues before the CDR3 terminus; the germline J gene supplies the remainder. This chain connects TRBV5-1 to TRBJ2-7; 9 nucleotides line up with TRBD2. Trimming removed 0 bases from V and 6 bases from J; junction bases left unmatched: 7. The CDR3 contains 15 residues. From germline, CDR1 is SGHRS and CDR2 YFSETQ. The CDR3 here is CASSLEASGASEQYF. The part of the CDR3 DNA that was read is TGCGCCAGCAGCTTGGAGGCTAGCGGGGCCTCCGAG. Variable domain in full (rest from reference TRBV5-1 and TRBJ2-7): KAGVTQTPRYLIKTRGQQVTLSCSPISGHRSVSWYQQTPGQGLQFLFEYFSETQRNKGNFPGRFSGRQFSNSRSEMNVSTLELGDSALYLCASSLEASGASEQYFGPGTRLTVT.

For this clone: The read comes to an end 3 residues before the CDR3 does, leaving the germline J gene to fill in the end. The rearrangement links TRBV2 to TRBJ2-3; TRBD2 matches at 8 bases. The V gene's germline CDR1 is SNHLY and CDR2 FYNNEI. There are 15 residues in the CDR3. The CDR3: CASSEAAGGIETQYF. Partial CDR3 DNA: TGTGCCAGCAGTGAAGCCGCGGGGGGAATTGAGACG.

On this clone: The sequence runs out 3 residues before the end of the CDR3; the remainder is reconstructed from the germline J gene. V and J are TRBV20-1 and TRBJ1-6; tentative D call: TRBD1 (5 bases). CDR1 DFQATT and CDR2 SNEGSKA come from the germline V gene (reference sequence). CDR3 size: 16 residues. The ends were cut back, 1 base at V and 0 bases at J, with 10 bases in the middle. CDR3 DNA, as far as it was read: TGCAGTGCTAGAGCAAAGGGGAGCTCCTATAATTCACCC. Its protein product is CSARAKGSSYNSP. The entire CDR3 is CSARAKGSSYNSPLHF.

As regards this clone: The observed sequence ends 3 residues before the CDR3 terminus, with the missing tail filled in from the germline J gene. This chain uses TRBV2 with TRBJ2-3; 7 positions agree with TRBD1. The CDR3 consists of 15 residues. CDR1 and CDR2 (germline): SNHLY, FYNNEI. CDR3 DNA (partial): TGTGCCAGCAGGGCGACAGGGCGCAACAATCAGCCG. Translating it yields CASRATGRNNQP. The whole CDR3 sequence is CASRATGRNNQPQYF. Full variable domain (outside the CDR3, taken from reference TRBV2 and TRBJ2-3): EPEVTQTPSHQVTQMGQEVILRCVPISNHLYFYWYRQILGQKVEFLVSFYNNEISEKSEIFDDQFSVERPDGSNFTLKIRSTKLEDSAMYFCASRATGRNNQPQYFGPGTRLTVL.

In the case of this clone: The read ends 3 residues early relative to the CDR3; the germline J gene fills the gap. This rearrangement joins TRBV25-1 to TRBJ2-5, with D maybe TRBD1 (6 bases). This CDR3 has 14 amino acids. V lost 6 bases and J lost 2, with 13 bases in between. CDR1 is MGHDK and CDR2 is SYGVNS in the germline V gene. CDR3 DNA, as far as it was read: TGTGCCAGCAGCGGATATAGGGGGCAAGAGACC. This codes for CASSGYRGQET. The whole CDR3 is CASSGYRGQETQYF. The full variable domain, rest sourced from reference TRBV25-1 and TRBJ2-5, is EADIYQTPRYLVIGTGKKITLECSQTMGHDKMYWYQQDPGMELHLIHYSYGVNSTEKGDLSSESTVSRIRTEHFPLTLESARPSHTSQYLCASSGYRGQETQYFGPGTRLLVL.

Concerning this clone itself: Read data end 3 residues before the CDR3 end; the end is taken from the germline J gene. The gene calls are TRBV19 and TRBJ2-2; D perhaps matches TRBD1 (5 bases). Germline assignment: CDR1 LNHDA and CDR2 SQIVND (reference sequence). This CDR3 is built from 15 residues. The covered CDR3 bases are TGTGCCAGTAGTAGTCTGCCCTCTGGGGCCAACGTG. It translates to CASSSLPSGANV. The whole CDR3 protein is CASSSLPSGANVLFF.

Measured by frequency, this clone is medium-sized. The sequence runs out 3 residues before the end of the CDR3; the remainder is reconstructed from the germline J gene. The chain couples TRBV30 to TRBJ1-6, with D perhaps TRBD1 (5 bases). The germline gives CDR1 GTSNPN, CDR2 SVGIG (reference sequence). Deletions cut 4 bases from V and 8 bases from J, with 12 bases between. This CDR3 is 13 amino acids long. The sequenced part of the CDR3 DNA is TGTGCCTGGAAGGCGGGGGAGGATTCACCC. It encodes CAWKAGEDSP. The entire CDR3 is CAWKAGEDSPLHF.

A word on this clone: The same CDR3 is also encoded by other DNA sequences in this sample. The CDR3 here is CASSTRTGNGYTF. The covered CDR3 bases are TGTGCCAGCAGCACCCGGACAGGGAACGGC. This chain connects TRBV7-9 to TRBJ1-2; 8 nucleotides align to TRBD1. The read ends 3 residues shy of where the CDR3 ends; the end is completed using the germline J gene. CDR3 length equals 13 residues. Germline assignment: CDR1 SEHNR and CDR2 FQNEAQ (reference sequence).

Details on this clone: The read halts 3 residues ahead of the CDR3 end, with the missing end drawn from the germline J gene. The chain employs TRBV6-2 or TRBV6-3 and TRBJ2-5; TRBD1 agrees at 8 bases. Germline V CDR1 and CDR2: MNHEY, SVGEGT. V lost 4 bases and J lost 4; bases outside the gene matches: 8. This CDR3 region has 15 residues. Partial CDR3 DNA: TGTGCCAGCAGTTCCGGACAGGGAATTTCAGAGACC. Its translation is CASSSGQGISET. The entire CDR3 reads CASSSGQGISETQYF.

Details on this clone: The read terminates 3 residues before the CDR3 end, so the remaining end is supplied by the germline J gene. The rearrangement uses TRBV5-4 and TRBJ2-1; 8 bases line up with TRBD1. The germline gives CDR1 SGHNT, CDR2 YYREEE (reference sequence). The length of the CDR3 is 14 residues. Germline trimming cut 0 bases from V and 8 bases from J; bases unmatched to any gene: 4. CDR3 bases read: TGTGCCAGCAGCTTGGAGACAGGGGACGATGAG. It encodes CASSLETGDDE. From start to end, the CDR3 is CASSLETGDDEQFF.

Comment on this clone: The CDR3 goes on 3 residues after the read ends, and that part is filled in from the germline J gene. The chain joins TRBV20-1 to TRBJ2-7, with 10 bases matching TRBD1. Germline V gives CDR1 DFQATT, CDR2 SNEGSKA (reference sequence). V trimming: 3 bases; J trimming: 5 bases; junction bases outside the gene matches: 10. The CDR3 covers 15 residues. Here the CDR3 reads CSASGEGQGDNEQYF. Partial CDR3 DNA: TGCAGTGCTAGCGGGGAAGGACAGGGGGACAACGAG.

A note on this clone: The sequenced fragment ends 3 residues before the CDR3 boundary, so the rest is inferred from the germline J gene. The chain combines TRBV19 with TRBJ2-6, with no clear D. CDR3 length equals 16 residues. Trimming removed 5 bases from V and 0 bases from J, with 11 bases in between. Germline values: CDR1 LNHDA, CDR2 SQIVND (reference sequence). The sequenced CDR3 bases are TGTGCCAGTAGTTCCGCAGGTCCCTCTGGGGCCAACGTC. Translation gives CASSSAGPSGANV. The CDR3, in full, reads CASSSAGPSGANVLTF.

Remarks on this clone: The CDR3 end lies 3 residues beyond the end of the read and is filled in from the germline J gene. This chain connects TRBV29-1 to TRBJ1-1; D is unclear. Germline V gene sequence: CDR1 SQVTM, CDR2 ANQGSEA. This CDR3 is built from 10 residues. The sequenced part of the CDR3 DNA is TGCAGCGTTGGCGAAGTCTCA. It yields the protein CSVGEVS. The entire CDR3 reads CSVGEVSAFF.

CDR3 region: CASSPLTGRKLGYTF. The part of the CDR3 DNA that was read is TGTGCCAGCAGCCCCTTAACAGGGAGAAAACTTGGC. This chain joins TRBV11-2 and TRBJ1-2, with D possibly TRBD1 on 6 matching bases. Read sequence stops 3 residues before the CDR3 end, and the germline J gene provides the missing end. The CDR3 is 15 amino acids. The germline CDR1 and CDR2 sequences are SGHAT and FQNNGV. V lost 5 bases, J lost 7 bases, and 20 bases lay in between. Full variable domain (rest looked up from reference TRBV11-2 and TRBJ1-2): EAGVAQSPRYKIIEKRQSVAFWCNPISGHATLYWYQQILGQGPKLLIQFQNNGVVDDSQLPKDRFSAERLKGVDSTLKIQPAKLEDSAVYLCASSPLTGRKLGYTFGSGTRLTVV.

Remarks on this clone: The read terminates 3 residues before the CDR3 end, so the remaining end is supplied by the germline J gene. The chain recombines TRBV11-2 with TRBJ1-1; maybe TRBD1 (5 bases). Between the trimmed V and J ends, which lost 3 bases and 3 bases, there was a span of 11 bases. Germline values: CDR1 SGHAT, CDR2 FQNNGV. The CDR3 consists of 14 residues. The part of the CDR3 DNA that was read is TGTGCCAGCAGCTTTTCCCGGGGGGACACTGAA. As protein: CASSFSRGDTE. The CDR3 reads in full as CASSFSRGDTEAFF.